This T cell receptor beta chain is from a study of cytomegalovirus exposure and HLA in healthy donors. To note about this clone: What it recognizes is unknown.

Study-level points and caveats: According to the study, roughly 160 TCR beta chains were cytomegalovirus-associated. Cytomegalovirus status was reportedly diagnosed by the classifier with high sensitivity and specificity. Subsequent analysis showed first-cohort TCR clusters tending to co-occur in 120 validation repertoires.

Clones were sequenced by immunoSEQ multiplex PCR, and TCRdb holds only the in-frame ones, with some missing. The sample yields roughly 62,000 clones, 85% to 95% seen once. Germline CDR1 SEHNR, CDR2 FQNEAQ (reference sequence). J lost 0 bases, V lost 5 bases, and 6 bases had no gene match. The CDR3 is made up of 15 amino acids. The donors were members of the validation cohort comprising over 100 subjects, separate from the roughly 650-subject first cohort. Sequencing input: PBMCs. The TCR originated in a young man in good health and CMV-seronegative. The chain is built from TRBV7-9 and TRBJ2-7; 8 bases fit TRBD2. CDR3 amino acids: CASSPFSGSSYEQYF. The CDR3 coding sequence is TGTGCCAGCAGCCCCTTCAGCGGGAGCTCCTACGAGCAGTACTTC.